The 21 T cell receptor beta chains below were found in one sample sequenced in a study of T cell changes during pregnancy in multiple sclerosis. Generated by immunoSEQ multiplex PCR, the TCRdb table keeps only in-frame clones and is missing some. This sample has approximately 50,000 clones; less than 95% occur once, and the top ten carry less than 0.35%. Sequencing used CD4+ T cells from peripheral blood mononuclear cells, obtained in the third trimester of pregnancy. All receptors come from a female donor with multiple sclerosis, enrolled in a pregnancy study.

The V call is TRBV19, the J call TRBJ2-7; 7 bases align to TRBD2. CDR1 and CDR2 from the germline V gene are LNHDA and SQIVND (reference sequence). The CDR3 length is 14 residues. Trimming cost V 1 base and J 0 bases; bases outside gene matches: 0. In DNA, the CDR3 is TGTGCCAGTAGTATAGCGGGGGGCTCCTACGAGCAGTACTTC. Translating it yields CASSIAGGSYEQYF.

The V call is TRBV6-5, the J call TRBJ2-7, with D tentatively TRBD2 (5 bases). Looked up from germline, CDR1 is MNHEY and CDR2 is SVGAGI. The CDR3 runs 14 residues. V was clipped by 6 bases and J by 1 base, with 13 bases between them. CDR3 nucleotide sequence: TGTGCCAGCAGCCCCTCCCGGGGATCCTACGAGCAGTACTTC. This codes for CASSPSRGSYEQYF.

V gene TRBV5-1 combines with J gene TRBJ2-5; D not certain. Trimming took off 3 bases at V and 1 base at J, with 10 bases between the two ends. CDR1 and CDR2 (germline): SGHRS, YFSETQ. The CDR3 runs 14 residues. The CDR3 sequence is CASSSGDIQETQYF. In DNA form, the CDR3 reads TGCGCCAGCAGCTCTGGTGACATCCAAGAGACCCAGTACTTC.

The chain combines TRBV27 with TRBJ2-7; 10 bases align to TRBD1. This CDR3 is built from 13 residues. Germline values: CDR1 MNHEY, CDR2 SMNVEV (reference sequence). With 5 bases clipped from V and 3 bases from J, the junction kept 1 base outside the gene matches. CDR3 nucleotides: TGTGCCAGCAGTCGGACAGGGGGCTACGAGCAGTACTTC. Translating gives CASSRTGGYEQYF.

The chain links TRBV19 to TRBJ1-1; D is undetermined. The CDR3 length is 14 residues. The germline V and J ends were trimmed by 4 bases and 5 bases, with 14 bases remaining between them. Germline values: CDR1 LNHDA, CDR2 SQIVND (reference sequence). CDR3 DNA: TGTGCCAGTAGTACATCCTCGGGATGGACTGAAGCTTTCTTT. Translating gives CASSTSSGWTEAFF.

The rearrangement uses TRBV19 and TRBJ2-1; D perhaps matches TRBD2 (5 bases). Germline V lookup: CDR1 LNHDA, CDR2 SQIVND (reference sequence). Trimming cost V 6 bases and J 0 bases, with 15 bases left between them. This CDR3 is built from 16 residues. CDR3 nucleotide sequence: TGTGCCAGTAGCATATCACCGGGGAGCTCCTACAATGAGCAGTTCTTC. This gives the protein CASSISPGSSYNEQFF.

The V gene is TRBV27, the J gene TRBJ1-6, with TRBD1 as a possible D gene (5 bases). The CDR3 runs 17 residues. Germline CDR1 reads MNHEY; CDR2 reads SMNVEV (reference sequence). V lost 4 bases and J 0 bases, leaving 13 bases between the germline ends. In DNA, the CDR3 is TGTGCCAGCAGTTCCCAGGGACTAAGCTCCTATAATTCACCCCTCCACTTT. It specifies CASSSQGLSSYNSPLHF.

The V gene is TRBV19, the J gene TRBJ1-2; 8 positions match TRBD1. The CDR3 covers 16 residues. Germline CDR1 reads LNHDA; CDR2 reads SQIVND (reference sequence). Trimming at V came to 4 bases and at J to 2 bases, leaving 9 bases not matched to a gene. Here the CDR3 reads CASSNLGTGPNYGYTF. CDR3 coding DNA: TGTGCCAGTAGTAATCTCGGGACAGGACCAAACTATGGCTACACCTTC.

The V call is TRBV19, the J call TRBJ2-3; 7 nucleotides match TRBD2. CDR1 is LNHDA and CDR2 is SQIVND in the germline V gene (reference sequence). The CDR3 has 13 amino acids. After removal of 6 bases from V and 2 bases from J, the junction contained 2 bases not matched to a gene. CDR3 region: CASRLAVTDTQYF. CDR3 coding DNA: TGTGCCAGTAGGCTAGCGGTCACAGATACGCAGTATTTT.

V is TRBV11-2 and J is TRBJ2-7, with 8 positions matching TRBD1. V was clipped by 5 bases and J by 3 bases; unmatched bases: 3. This CDR3 has 13 residues. Germline-derived CDR1 and CDR2 are SGHAT and FQNNGV. CDR3 coding DNA: TGTGCCAGCAGCCCTGACAGGGGCTACGAGCAGTACTTC. This gives the protein CASSPDRGYEQYF. The full variable domain, its missing parts supplied by reference TRBV11-2 and TRBJ2-7, is EAGVAQSPRYKIIEKRQSVAFWCNPISGHATLYWYQQILGQGPKLLIQFQNNGVVDDSQLPKDRFSAERLKGVDSTLKIQPAKLEDSAVYLCASSPDRGYEQYFGPGTRLTVT.

This chain uses TRBV9 with TRBJ1-5; tentative D call: TRBD1 (5 bases). Per germline, CDR1 SGDLS and CDR2 YYNGEE. The germline V and J ends were trimmed by 2 bases and 0 bases, with 9 bases remaining between them. This CDR3 region has 15 residues. The CDR3 DNA is TGTGCCAGCAGCGTCGATGACAGTAGCAATCAGCCCCAGCATTTT. This translates into CASSVDDSSNQPQHF. The whole variable domain, remainder taken from reference TRBV9 and TRBJ1-5, is DSGVTQTPKHLITATGQRVTLRCSPRSGDLSVYWYQQSLDQGLQFLIQYYNGEERAKGNILERFSAQQFPDLHSELNLSSLELGDSALYFCASSVDDSSNQPQHFGDGTRLSIL.

V and J are TRBV5-4 and TRBJ1-1, with a weak D call TRBD1 (5 bases). CDR3 length equals 15 residues. The germline V gene encodes CDR1 SGHNT and CDR2 YYREEE (reference sequence). V was pared by 4 bases and J by 2 bases, with 15 bases between. CDR3 in DNA: TGTGCCAGCAGCCCAAAAATGACAGACAACACTGAAGCTTTCTTT. Amino acids: CASSPKMTDNTEAFF.

The chain carries TRBV7-7 and TRBJ2-5; 10 bases are a match to TRBD1. The CDR3 runs 14 residues. CDR1 is SSHAT and CDR2 is FNYEAQ in the germline V gene (reference sequence). J was trimmed by 4 bases and V by 5 bases; bases with no gene match: 4. The CDR3 nucleotides are TGTGCCAGCAGCACGGACAGGGGGTCAGAGACCCAGTACTTC. Amino acid sequence: CASSTDRGSETQYF.

V is TRBV7-8 and J is TRBJ1-1; 12 bases line up with TRBD1. CDR1 and CDR2 from the germline V gene are SGHVS and FQNEAQ. CDR3 size: 17 residues. Trimming took 4 bases from V and 1 from J; bases not matched to a gene: 7. CDR3 nucleotide sequence: TGTGCCAGCAGCTCCCGGGGACAGGGGGCCGGGAACACTGAAGCTTTCTTT. Translation: CASSSRGQGAGNTEAFF.

The rearrangement joins TRBV10-3 to TRBJ1-2; D uncertain. The length of the CDR3 is 13 residues. V lost 1 base and J lost 8, with 11 bases in between. The V gene's germline CDR1 is ENHRY and CDR2 SYGVKD. The CDR3, as DNA: TGTGCCATCAGTGAGTATGTGGCATCCGGCTACACCTTC. This translates into CAISEYVASGYTF.

The chain uses TRBV29-1 and TRBJ2-3; D possibly corresponds to TRBD2 (5 bases). From germline, CDR1 is SQVTM and CDR2 ANQGSEA. The V end was cut by 6 bases, the J end by 0 bases, with 16 bases between. The CDR3 sequence is 15 residues long. The CDR3 protein is CSVRTRPLSTDTQYF. The CDR3 nucleotides read TGCAGCGTCCGTACTAGACCCCTAAGCACAGATACGCAGTATTTT.

This clone was counted between two and nine times. The V gene is TRBV7-2, the J gene TRBJ1-3, with a weak D call TRBD1 (5 bases). The CDR3 loop spans 14 amino acids. Germline CDR1 reads SGHTA; CDR2 reads FQGNSA. Trimming stripped 5 bases from V and 1 base from J, with 9 bases between. As DNA, the CDR3 is TGTGCCAGCAGCCTAAGGGGATCTGGAAACACCATATATTTT. This encodes CASSLRGSGNTIYF. Looking up the rest from reference TRBV7-2 and TRBJ1-3 gives the full variable domain: GAGVSQSPSNKVTEKGKDVELRCDPISGHTALYWYRQSLGQGLEFLIYFQGNSAPDKSGLPSDRFSAERTGGSVSTLTIQRTQQEDSAVYLCASSLRGSGNTIYFGEGSWLTVV.

This clone was observed a handful of times. This chain joins TRBV27 and TRBJ1-2; the match to TRBD1 covers 8 bases. Unmatched junction bases numbered 5, after V lost 5 bases and J lost 0 bases. Germline CDR1 and CDR2: MNHEY and SMNVEV (reference sequence). This CDR3 contains 15 residues. DNA of the CDR3: TGTGCCAGCAGTCCGCGGGACAGGCCTAACTATGGCTACACCTTC. Its translation is CASSPRDRPNYGYTF.

The rearrangement joins TRBV19 to TRBJ1-1, with D unclear. Trimming stripped 7 bases from V and 4 bases from J, with 10 bases between. Germline CDR1 reads LNHDA; CDR2 reads SQIVND (reference sequence). CDR3 length: 12 amino acids. CDR3 sequence (DNA): TGTGCCAGTACCCGGGCGGGCACTGAAGCTTTCTTT. Translating it yields CASTRAGTEAFF.

The chain carries TRBV2 and TRBJ1-1; no clear D. Trimming pared 7 bases from V and 0 bases from J, leaving 12 bases between. The CDR3 is made up of 14 amino acids. From germline, CDR1 is SNHLY and CDR2 FYNNEI. The DNA for the CDR3 is TGTGCCAGCACCGGAAGGACTATGAACACTGAAGCTTTCTTT. Amino acids: CASTGRTMNTEAFF.

The chain joins TRBV29-1 to TRBJ1-4, with unresolved D. Germline V gene lookup returns CDR1 SQVTM and CDR2 ANQGSEA. The CDR3 length is 14 residues. V shed 4 bases and J shed 7 bases, with 16 bases lying between them. The CDR3 coding sequence is TGCAGCGTTGTCATTTCAGGACTATCTGAAAAACTGTTTTTT. This gives the protein CSVVISGLSEKLFF.